This is a list of T cell receptor beta chains from one sample in a study of blood T cells in healthy people across ages. TCRdb reprocessed the 5' RACE reads via MiXCR and lists one record per CDR3 protein. The profile shows about 1,400,000 distinct CDR3 sequences, approximately 42% of them singletons. Sequencing was carried out using blood. Every receptor here comes from a woman aged 18 to 35 in good health. CDR3s include the opening cysteine and the closing phenylalanine or tryptophan. D genes are given only for firm matches. A clone size is listed for some rows: how often the clone was seen (once, few, many), or a class if it is expanded.

>TRBV27|.|TRBJ2-1|TRBD2
CASSRGPAGVYNEQFF
TGTGCCAGCAGTCGCGGGCCAGCGGGAGTTTACAATGAGCAGTTCTTC
>TRBV20-1|.|TRBJ1-1|.
CSAISMVNTEAFF
TGCAGTGCTATCAGCATGGTGAACACTGAAGCTTTCTTT
>TRBV4-1|few|TRBJ2-3|TRBD2
CASSRGTSFSDTQYF
TGCGCCAGCAGCCGGGGGACTAGCTTTTCCGATACGCAGTATTTT
>TRBV15|.|TRBJ2-1|TRBD1
CATSGSGTVYNEQFF
TGTGCCACCAGCGGCTCCGGGACAGTCTACAATGAGCAGTTCTTC
>TRBV20-1|few|TRBJ2-2|TRBD1
CSAPGQINTGELFF
TGCAGTGCCCCGGGACAGATTAACACCGGGGAGCTGTTTTTT
>TRBV10-3|many|TRBJ2-1|.
CAISETHPGNNEQFF
TGTGCCATCAGCGAGACCCACCCTGGGAACAATGAGCAGTTCTTC
>TRBV20-1|.|TRBJ1-1|.
CSAPSQSEAFF
TGCAGTGCCCCGTCCCAGAGTGAAGCTTTCTTT
>TRBV6-4|.|TRBJ2-3|TRBD2
CASSDAQLATHTQYF
TGTGCCAGCAGTGACGCCCAACTAGCGACCCATACGCAGTATTTT
>TRBV27|once|TRBJ2-2|TRBD2
CASSPTGGLLSGELFF
TGTGCCAGCAGTCCCACGGGGGGGCTTCTTTCAGGGGAGCTGTTTTTT
>TRBV29-1|.|TRBJ2-5|.
CSSLSGGATQYF
TGCAGCTCTCTGTCGGGCGGGGCGACCCAGTACTTC
>TRBV12-3/TRBV12-4|.|TRBJ1-2|TRBD1
CASSRGTTTGTGGYTF
TGTGCCAGCAGCCGGGGGACGACGACCGGGACAGGAGGCTACACCTTC
>TRBV5-1|.|TRBJ1-2|TRBD1
CASSLRGTGSAGYTF
TGTGCCAGCAGCTTGAGAGGGACAGGGTCTGCTGGCTACACCTTC
>TRBV15|.|TRBJ1-3|.
CATSRDRHSGNTIYF
TGTGCCACCAGCAGAGACAGACACTCTGGAAACACCATATATTTT
>TRBV7-2|.|TRBJ2-7|TRBD2
CASSLNGGNYEQYF
TGTGCCAGCAGCTTAAACGGGGGGAACTACGAGCAGTACTTC
>TRBV7-9|few|TRBJ1-2|TRBD1
CASSLESGGSYGYTF
TGTGCCAGCAGCTTAGAATCAGGGGGAAGCTATGGCTACACCTTC
>TRBV11-2|.|TRBJ2-7|.
CASSLVAVEHRSYEQYF
TGTGCCAGCAGCTTAGTGGCTGTCGAGCATCGGTCCTACGAGCAGTACTTC
>TRBV27|.|TRBJ2-3|TRBD2
CASSPASGGTDTQYF
TGTGCCAGCAGTCCGGCTAGCGGGGGCACAGATACGCAGTATTTT
>TRBV4-1|.|TRBJ2-1|TRBD2
CASSQGGLRLAGWSEQFF
TGCGCCAGCAGCCAAGGTGGGTTACGGCTAGCGGGATGGAGTGAGCAGTTCTTC
>TRBV6-1|.|TRBJ1-2|.
CASSEARQPYYGYTF
TGTGCCAGCAGTGAAGCCCGACAGCCCTACTATGGCTACACCTTC
>TRBV12-3/TRBV12-4|many|TRBJ2-1|TRBD2
CASSLRGGFWNEQFF
TGTGCCAGCAGTTTACGCGGGGGGTTTTGGAATGAGCAGTTCTTC
>TRBV12-3/TRBV12-4|.|TRBJ1-1|.
CASSFSRALGAFF
TGTGCCAGCAGTTTTTCCCGGGCCCTGGGGGCTTTCTTT
>TRBV30|.|TRBJ1-1|TRBD1
CAWSGDRSQAEAFF
TGTGCCTGGAGTGGGGACAGGAGTCAAGCTGAAGCTTTCTTT